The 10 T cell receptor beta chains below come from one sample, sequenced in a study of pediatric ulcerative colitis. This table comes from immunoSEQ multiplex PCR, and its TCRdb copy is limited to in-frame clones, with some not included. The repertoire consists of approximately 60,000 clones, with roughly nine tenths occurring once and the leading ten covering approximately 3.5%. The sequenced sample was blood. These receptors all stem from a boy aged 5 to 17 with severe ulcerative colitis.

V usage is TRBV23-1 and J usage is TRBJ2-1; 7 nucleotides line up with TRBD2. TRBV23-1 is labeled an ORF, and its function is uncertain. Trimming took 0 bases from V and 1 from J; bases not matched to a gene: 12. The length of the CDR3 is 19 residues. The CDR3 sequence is CASSQSPALGDYSYNEQFF. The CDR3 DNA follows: TGCGCCAGCAGTCAATCTCCTGCCCTGGGGGACTATTCCTACAATGAGCAGTTCTTC.

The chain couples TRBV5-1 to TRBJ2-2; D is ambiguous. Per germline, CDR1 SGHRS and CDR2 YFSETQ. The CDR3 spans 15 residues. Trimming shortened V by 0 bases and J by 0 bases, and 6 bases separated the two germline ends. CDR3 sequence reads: CASSLDVANTGELFF. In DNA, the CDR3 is TGCGCCAGCAGCTTGGATGTCGCGAACACCGGGGAGCTGTTTTTT.

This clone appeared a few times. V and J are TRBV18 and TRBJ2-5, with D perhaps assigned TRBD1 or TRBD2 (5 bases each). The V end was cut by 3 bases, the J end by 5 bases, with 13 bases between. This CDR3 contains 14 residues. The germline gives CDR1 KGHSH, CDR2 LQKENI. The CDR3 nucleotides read TGTGCCAGCTCACCTTATTGGGGGACGGAGACCCAGTACTTC. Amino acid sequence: CASSPYWGTETQYF.

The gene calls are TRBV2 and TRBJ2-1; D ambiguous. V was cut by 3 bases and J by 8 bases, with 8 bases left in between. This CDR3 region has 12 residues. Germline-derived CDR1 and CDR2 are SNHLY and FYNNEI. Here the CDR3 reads CASSDAADEQFF. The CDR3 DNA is TGTGCCAGCAGTGACGCGGCTGATGAGCAGTTCTTC.

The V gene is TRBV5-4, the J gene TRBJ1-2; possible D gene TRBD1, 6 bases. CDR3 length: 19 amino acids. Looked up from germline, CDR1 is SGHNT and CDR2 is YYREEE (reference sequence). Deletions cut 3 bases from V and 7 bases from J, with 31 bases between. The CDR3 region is CASSYPRLGQARGGGGYTF. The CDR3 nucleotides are TGTGCCAGCAGCTATCCCCGGCTTGGGCAGGCGAGAGGAGGGGGTGGCTACACCTTC.

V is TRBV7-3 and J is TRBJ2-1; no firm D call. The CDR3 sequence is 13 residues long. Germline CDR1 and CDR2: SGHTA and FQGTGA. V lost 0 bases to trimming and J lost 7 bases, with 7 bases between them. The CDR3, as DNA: TGTGCCAGCAGCTTAACGGTACCGAATGAGCAGTTCTTC. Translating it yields CASSLTVPNEQFF.

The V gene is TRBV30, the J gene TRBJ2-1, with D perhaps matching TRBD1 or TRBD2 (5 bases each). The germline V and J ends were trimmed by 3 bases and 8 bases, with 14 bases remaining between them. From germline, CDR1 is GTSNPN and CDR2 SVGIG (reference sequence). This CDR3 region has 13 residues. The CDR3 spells CAWRYGALDEQFF. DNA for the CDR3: TGTGCCTGGAGATACGGGGCCCTCGATGAGCAGTTCTTC.

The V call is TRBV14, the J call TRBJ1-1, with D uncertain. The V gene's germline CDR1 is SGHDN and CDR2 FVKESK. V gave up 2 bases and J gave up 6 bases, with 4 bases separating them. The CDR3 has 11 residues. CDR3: CASSQSSEAFF. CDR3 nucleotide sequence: TGTGCCAGCAGCCAAAGTTCTGAAGCTTTCTTT.

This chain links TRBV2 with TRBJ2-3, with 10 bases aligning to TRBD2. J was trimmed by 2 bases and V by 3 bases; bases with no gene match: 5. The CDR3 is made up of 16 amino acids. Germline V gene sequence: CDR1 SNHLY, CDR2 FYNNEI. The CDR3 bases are TGTGCCAGCAGTGATTTAGGGACTAGCGCCACAGATACGCAGTATTTT. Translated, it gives CASSDLGTSATDTQYF. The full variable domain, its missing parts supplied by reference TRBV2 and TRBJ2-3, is EPEVTQTPSHQVTQMGQEVILRCVPISNHLYFYWYRQILGQKVEFLVSFYNNEISEKSEIFDDQFSVERPDGSNFTLKIRSTKLEDSAMYFCASSDLGTSATDTQYFGPGTRLTVL.

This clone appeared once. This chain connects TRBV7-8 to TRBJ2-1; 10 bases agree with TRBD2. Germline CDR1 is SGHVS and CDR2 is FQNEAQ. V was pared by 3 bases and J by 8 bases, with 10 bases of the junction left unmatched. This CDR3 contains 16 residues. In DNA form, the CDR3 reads TGTGCCAGCAGCTTCCCGGGACTAGCGACGCGGGATGAGCAGTTCTTC. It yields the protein CASSFPGLATRDEQFF.